This TCR beta chain came from a study of blood T cell repertoires in COVID-19 (TCRdb year 2020). Context from the whole study: Collaborator samples came from the United States, Italy and Spain and covered acute and convalescent phases of COVID-19. The prospective study material was composed of cDNA or gDNA derived from T cells, B-cell-depleted T cells, or PBMCs. The dataset comprised deeply sampled blood TCRbeta repertoires from subjects exposed to, actively infected with, or recovered from COVID-19. A freely available public database, intended as a resource for researchers studying the immune response to SARS-CoV-2, is where the repertoires were released. The samples were drawn from two sources: the first 160 participants of the ongoing ImmuneRACE study, and fewer than 1,500 subjects contributed by 6 global collaborators. The sample metadata nearly always contained a de-identified subject ID, COVID-19 status, age in years and sex. Where available, HLA class I and class II types were obtained from metadata supplied by the sample provider rather than from assay-based typing. Results and caveats for the whole study, not just this receptor: How much clinical and demographic metadata was included differed by source and by participant, and the metadata was provided uncurated.

The collaborating institutions used their own protocols to collect whole blood in K2EDTA tubes. Collaborator samples were shipped for TCRbeta analysis as frozen whole blood, isolated PBMCs, or DNA extracted from either sample type. About this clone itself: What antigen it recognizes has not been identified. The record has no base qualities; no much larger clone is one base away.

From the cysteine through the phenylalanine, the CDR3 covers 15 amino acids. The retained sequence is limited to the CDR3, 45 bases, with the frame set at the first base. Via the germline V gene (reference sequence), CDR1 is LGHDT and CDR2 YNNKEL. V trim: 4 bases; J trim: 0 bases; unmatched bases: 4. TCRbeta CDR3 regions were amplified from genomic DNA by means of the immunoSEQ Assay, a bias-controlled multiplex PCR. Per the source publication's procedure: The number of nucleated cells in each sample was estimated from the amplification of reference gene primers within the assay. To quantify the absolute abundance of each unique TCRbeta CDR3 rearrangement, sequence reads were collapsed and filtered. Productive Simpson clonality was computed per sample as the square root of Simpson's diversity index over productive rearrangements. The source is immuneACCESS, and TCRdb retained only in-frame sequences with V and J called. Part of the clones is not carried over; for the studies checked, unresolved V genes explain less than half of this, and the remainder is unexplained. V and J calls and clone size are copied from that table; D and trimming were computed from the DNA. The sample table holds hundreds of thousands of clones, of which roughly four fifths were seen once. The top ten clonotypes cover around 9.9% of the sample.

The TCR originated in an elderly woman with acute or convalescent COVID-19. Source material: peripheral blood. The chain is encoded by TRBV3-1 (or the pseudogene TRBV3-2) joined to TRBJ1-2; 8 central nucleotides agree with TRBD1. The base sequence is TGTGCCAGCAGCCGATGGGACAGGACTAACTATGGCTACACCTTC. Its translation is CASSRWDRTNYGYTF.